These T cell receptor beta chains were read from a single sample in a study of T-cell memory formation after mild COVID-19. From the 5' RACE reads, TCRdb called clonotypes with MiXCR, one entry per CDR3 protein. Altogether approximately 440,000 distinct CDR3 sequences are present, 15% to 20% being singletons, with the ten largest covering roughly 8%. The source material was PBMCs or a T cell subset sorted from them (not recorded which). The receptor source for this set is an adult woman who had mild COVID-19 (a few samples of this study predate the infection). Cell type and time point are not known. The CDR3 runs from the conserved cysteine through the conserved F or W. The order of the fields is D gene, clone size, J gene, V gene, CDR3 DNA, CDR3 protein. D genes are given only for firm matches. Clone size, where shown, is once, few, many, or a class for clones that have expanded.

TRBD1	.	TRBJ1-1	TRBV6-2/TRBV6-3	TGTGCCAGCAGTACCCTCCAGGGGGGCAGCATGAACACTGAAGCTTTCTTT	CASSTLQGGSMNTEAFF
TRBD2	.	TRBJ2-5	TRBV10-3	TGTGCCATCAGCGAAGCGGGAGCGGGGCAAGAGACCCAGTACTTC	CAISEAGAGQETQYF
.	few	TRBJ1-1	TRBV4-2	TGTGCCAGCAGCCAAGAAGCTAGCCGAACAGCTTTCTTT	CASSQEASRTAFF
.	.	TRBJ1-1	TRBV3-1	TGTGCCAGCAGCCAAGCCGGCAGGGAGGGAGAAGCTTTCTTT	CASSQAGREGEAFF
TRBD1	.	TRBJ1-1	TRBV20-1	TGCAGTGCTGGACAGGTGATCACTGAAGCTTTCTTT	CSAGQVITEAFF
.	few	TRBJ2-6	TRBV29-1	TGCAGCGCCTACAGGGCTGGGGCCAACGTCCTGACTTTC	CSAYRAGANVLTF
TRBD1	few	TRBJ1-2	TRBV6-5	TGTGCCAGCAGTACGGACAGGGCCAACTATGGCTACACCTTC	CASSTDRANYGYTF
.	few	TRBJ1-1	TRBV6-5	TGTGCCAGCAGTTACTCGGGCACCTACACTGAAGCTTTCTTT	CASSYSGTYTEAFF
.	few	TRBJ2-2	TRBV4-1	TGCGCCAGCAGCCAAGTTGCAGGTCGGGGCAACACCGGGGAGCTGTTTTTT	CASSQVAGRGNTGELFF
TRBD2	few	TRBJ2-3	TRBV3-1	TGTGCCAGCAGCCAACGGACTAGCGGGCCTTACGGTGGAGATACGCAGTATTTT	CASSQRTSGPYGGDTQYF
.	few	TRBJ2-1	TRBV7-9	TGTGCCAGCAGCCACGGTACAGAACAGTTCTTC	CASSHGTEQFF
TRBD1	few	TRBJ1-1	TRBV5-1	TGCGCCAGCAGCTTGGGACAGGGGGCCTCTGAAGCTTTCTTT	CASSLGQGASEAFF
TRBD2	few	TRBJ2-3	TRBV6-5	TGTGCCAGCAGCTTCGGTAGTAGCGGGGTAGACACAGATACGCAGTATTTT	CASSFGSSGVDTDTQYF
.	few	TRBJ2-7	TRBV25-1	TGTGCCAGCAGGGACAGCCGAGTCTACGAGCAGTACTTC	CASRDSRVYEQYF
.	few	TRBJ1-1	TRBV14	TGTGCCAGCAGCCCCGCTTCGGTTTCCCTTTTGAACACTGAAGCTTTCTTT	CASSPASVSLLNTEAFF
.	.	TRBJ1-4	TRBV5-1	TGCGCCAGCAGCCCGAGCGGACAGACTGGAGGAAAACTGTTTTTT	CASSPSGQTGGKLFF
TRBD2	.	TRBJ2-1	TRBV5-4	TGTGCCAGCAGCTTGAAACTAGCGGGGTACATCGATGAGCAGTTCTTC	CASSLKLAGYIDEQFF
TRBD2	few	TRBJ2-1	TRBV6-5	TGTGCCAGCAGTACAGGCGTTGGAGCGGGGATATACAATGAGCAGTTCTTC	CASSTGVGAGIYNEQFF
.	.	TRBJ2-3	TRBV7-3	TGTGCCAGCAGCTTAGGCGGCGTACTCACAGATACGCAGTATTTT	CASSLGGVLTDTQYF
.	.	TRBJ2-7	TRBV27	TGTGCCAGCAGTTGGTCCCGCCCGGGACGAGGACTCTACGAGCAGTACTTC	CASSWSRPGRGLYEQYF
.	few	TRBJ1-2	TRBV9	TGTGCCAGCAGCCCGACAGGTCTCCTAAACTATGGCTACACCTTC	CASSPTGLLNYGYTF
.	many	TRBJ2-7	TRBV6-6	TGTGCCAGTGGACCCGAGAATAATTACGAGCAGTACTTC	CASGPENNYEQYF
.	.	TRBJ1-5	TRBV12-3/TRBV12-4	TGTGCCAGCACCATACAGGGAATAGATCAGCCCCAGCATTTT	CASTIQGIDQPQHF
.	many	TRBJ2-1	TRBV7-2	TGTGCCAGCAGCTTAGCCCAGGGGTCCTACAATGAGCAGTTCTTC	CASSLAQGSYNEQFF
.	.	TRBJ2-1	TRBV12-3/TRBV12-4	TGTGCCAGCAGTTCAATGGGAGGAGAGGAGCAGTTCTTC	CASSSMGGEEQFF
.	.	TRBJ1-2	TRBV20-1	TGCAGTGCTAGAGATTCCAGGGAATACTATGGCTACACCTTC	CSARDSREYYGYTF
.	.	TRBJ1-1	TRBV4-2	TGTGCCAGCAGCCCCCGACAGGCTATGAACACTGAAGCTTTCTTT	CASSPRQAMNTEAFF
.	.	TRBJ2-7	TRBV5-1	TGCGCCAGCAGCGCGGCTGGACTAAGCTCCTACGAGCAGTACTTC	CASSAAGLSSYEQYF
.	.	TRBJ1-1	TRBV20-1	TGCAGTGCTAGAGATCAGGGCCTGAACACTGAAGCTTTCTTT	CSARDQGLNTEAFF
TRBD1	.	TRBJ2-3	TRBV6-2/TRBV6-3	TGTGCCAGCAGCGACAGGGGCCCCGGGAATACAGATACGCAGTATTTT	CASSDRGPGNTDTQYF
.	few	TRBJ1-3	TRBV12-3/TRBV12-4	TGTGCCAGCAGTTTCGGGACGCTTGGAAACACCATATATTTT	CASSFGTLGNTIYF
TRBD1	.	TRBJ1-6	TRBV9	TGTGCCAGCAGCCCGCGGACAGGGGGATCCAGTTCACCCCTCCACTTT	CASSPRTGGSSSPLHF
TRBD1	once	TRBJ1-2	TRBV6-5	TGTGCCAGCAGTAACCCGGGACAGGACCGAGGCTACACCTTC	CASSNPGQDRGYTF
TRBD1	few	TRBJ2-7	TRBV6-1	TGTGCCAGCACTTGGGACAGGGGGTACGAGCAGTACTTC	CASTWDRGYEQYF
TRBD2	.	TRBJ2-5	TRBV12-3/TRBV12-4	TGTGCCAGCAGTTTAGCGCCGGGACTAGCGGACTTC	CASSLAPGLADF
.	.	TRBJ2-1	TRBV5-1	TGCGCCAGCAGCACCCTCGGGGATGAGAATGAGCAGTTCTTC	CASSTLGDENEQFF
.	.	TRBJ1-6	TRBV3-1	TGTGCCAGCAGCCGAGCCACTTATTCACCCCTCCACTTT	CASSRATYSPLHF
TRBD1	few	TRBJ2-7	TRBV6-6	TGTGCCAGCAGAGGACAGGGAACCTCCTACGAGCAGTACTTC	CASRGQGTSYEQYF
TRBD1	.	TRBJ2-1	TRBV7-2	TGTGCCAGCAGCTTAAACCCGACAGGGGGAGGGAATGAGCAGTTCTTC	CASSLNPTGGGNEQFF
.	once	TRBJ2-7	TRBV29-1	TGCAGCGCCCTCGTCGGCTACGAGCAGTACTTC	CSALVGYEQYF
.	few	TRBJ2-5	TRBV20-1	TGCAGTGCTAAACTAGTTGGAGAGACCCAGTACTTC	CSAKLVGETQYF
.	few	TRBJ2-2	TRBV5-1	TGCGCCAGCAGTTCCGTCCGGGTGGGAAGCGCAGGCGGGGAGCTGTTTTTT	CASSSVRVGSAGGELFF
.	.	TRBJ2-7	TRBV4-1	TGCGCCAGCAGCCAAGGGCGGGGGCCAAGGGACGAGCAGTACTTC	CASSQGRGPRDEQYF
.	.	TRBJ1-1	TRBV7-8	TGTGCCAGCAGCACATACGACAGCCTATACGGGGAAGCTTTCTTT	CASSTYDSLYGEAFF
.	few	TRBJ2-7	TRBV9	TGTGCCAGCAGCGCCCCTCAATCCTACGAGCAGTACTTC	CASSAPQSYEQYF